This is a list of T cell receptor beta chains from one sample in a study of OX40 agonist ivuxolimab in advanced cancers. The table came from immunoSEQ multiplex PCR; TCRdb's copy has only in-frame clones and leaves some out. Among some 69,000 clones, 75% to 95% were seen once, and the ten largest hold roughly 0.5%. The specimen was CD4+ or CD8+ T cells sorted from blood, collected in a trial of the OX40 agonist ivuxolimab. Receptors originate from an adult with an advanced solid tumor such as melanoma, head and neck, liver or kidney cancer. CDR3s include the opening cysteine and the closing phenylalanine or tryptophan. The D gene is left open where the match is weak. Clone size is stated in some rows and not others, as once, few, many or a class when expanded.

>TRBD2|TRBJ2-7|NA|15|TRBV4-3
CASSQDQRLANEQYF
TGCGCCAGCAGCCAAGATCAAAGACTAGCCAACGAGCAGTACTTC
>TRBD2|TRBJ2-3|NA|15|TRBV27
CAGLAGGPRTDTQYF
TGTGCCGGTCTAGCGGGAGGGCCACGAACAGATACGCAGTATTTT
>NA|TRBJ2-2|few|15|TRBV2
CASRRPTGNTGELFF
TGTGCCAGCAGGCGTCCGACGGGAAACACCGGGGAGCTGTTTTTT
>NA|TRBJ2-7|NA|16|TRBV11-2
CASSLARTAEGYEQYF
TGTGCCAGCAGCTTAGCCCGGACAGCGGAAGGCTACGAGCAGTACTTC
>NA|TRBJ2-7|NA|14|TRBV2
CASSGSRWGHEQYF
TGTGCCAGCAGTGGATCCCGGTGGGGGCACGAGCAGTACTTC
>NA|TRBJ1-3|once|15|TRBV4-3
CASSLQIGSGNTIYF
TGCGCCAGCAGCCTCCAGATTGGGTCTGGAAACACCATATATTTT
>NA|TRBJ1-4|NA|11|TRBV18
CASSRDEKLFF
TGTGCCAGCTCACGGGATGAAAAACTGTTTTTT
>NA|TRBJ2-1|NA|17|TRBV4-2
CASSRLLDQSSYNEQFF
TGTGCCAGCAGCCGTTTACTAGATCAAAGCTCCTACAATGAGCAGTTCTTC
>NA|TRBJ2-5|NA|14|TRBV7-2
CASSLEAYQETQYF
TGTGCCAGCAGCTTAGAAGCGTACCAAGAGACCCAGTACTTC
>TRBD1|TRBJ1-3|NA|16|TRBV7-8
CASSPGQGYSGNTIYF
TGTGCCAGCAGCCCCGGACAGGGCTACTCTGGAAACACCATATATTTT
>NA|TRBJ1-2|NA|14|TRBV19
CASSMAAGVDGYTF
TGTGCCAGTAGTATGGCGGCGGGGGTGGATGGCTACACCTTC
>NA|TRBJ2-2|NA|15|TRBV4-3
CASSSGTHNTGELFF
TGCGCCAGCAGCAGTGGGACGCACAACACCGGGGAGCTGTTTTTT
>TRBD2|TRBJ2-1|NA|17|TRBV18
CASSSRAGVNLPDEQFF
TGTGCCAGCTCATCCCGAGCGGGAGTGAATCTGCCAGATGAGCAGTTCTTC
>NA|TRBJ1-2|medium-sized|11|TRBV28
CATQRGDGYTF
TGTGCCACCCAGCGAGGAGATGGCTACACCTTC
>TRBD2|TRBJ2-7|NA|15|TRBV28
CASSDQGLAGGEQYF
TGTGCCAGCAGTGACCAGGGACTAGCGGGAGGAGAGCAGTACTTC
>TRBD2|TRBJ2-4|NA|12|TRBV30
CAWGRGENIQYF
TGTGCCTGGGGGAGGGGAGAGAACATTCAGTACTTC
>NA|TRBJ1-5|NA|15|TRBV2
CASSDGLVSNQPQHF
TGTGCCAGCAGTGACGGGCTGGTTAGCAATCAGCCCCAGCATTTT
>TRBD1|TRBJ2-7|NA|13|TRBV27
CASSLVDRGEQYF
TGTGCCAGCAGTTTGGTCGACAGGGGCGAGCAGTACTTC
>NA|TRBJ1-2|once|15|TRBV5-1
CASSLRAGSDYGYTF
TGCGCCAGCAGCTTGCGGGCGGGGTCGGACTATGGCTACACCTTC
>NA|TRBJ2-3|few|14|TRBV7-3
CASSPGHQTDTQYF
TGTGCCAGCAGCCCCGGCCATCAAACGGATACGCAGTATTTT
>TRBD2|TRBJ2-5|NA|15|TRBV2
CASSEIAGGGETQYF
TGTGCCAGCAGTGAAATAGCGGGAGGGGGAGAGACCCAGTACTTC
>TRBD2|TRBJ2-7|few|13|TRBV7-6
CASSRLAGYEQYF
TGTGCCAGCAGCAGACTAGCGGGATACGAGCAGTACTTC
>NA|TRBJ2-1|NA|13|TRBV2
CASRSDYYNEQFF
TGTGCCAGCAGGTCAGACTACTACAATGAGCAGTTCTTC
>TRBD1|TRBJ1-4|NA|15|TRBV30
CAWSVQGSTNEKLFF
TGTGCCTGGAGTGTACAGGGGTCAACTAATGAAAAACTGTTTTTT
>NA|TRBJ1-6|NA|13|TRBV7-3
CASSPGTYSPLHF
TGTGCCAGCAGTCCAGGAACCTATTCACCCCTCCACTTT
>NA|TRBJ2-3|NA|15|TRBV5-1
CASSLVLVDTDTQYF
TGCGCCAGCAGCTTGGTACTAGTTGACACAGATACGCAGTATTTT
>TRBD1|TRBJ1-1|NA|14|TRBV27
CASRKDRGGTEAFF
TGTGCCAGCCGGAAGGACAGGGGGGGCACTGAAGCTTTCTTT
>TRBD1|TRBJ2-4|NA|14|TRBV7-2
CASSSSGTGNIQYF
TGTGCCAGCAGCTCATCCGGGACAGGGAACATTCAGTACTTC
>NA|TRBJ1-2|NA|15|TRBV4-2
CASSPGVRASYGYTF
TGTGCCAGCAGCCCCGGTGTCCGGGCATCCTATGGCTACACCTTC